The rows below give T cell receptor beta chains drawn from one sample of a study of blood T cells in healthy people across ages. TCRdb re-derived calls from the 5' RACE reads in MiXCR, one entry per CDR3 protein. The sample consists of some 1,500,000 distinct CDR3 sequences, roughly two fifths of them appearing once. Sequencing was done on a sample of blood. The receptors were sampled from a woman aged 18 to 35 in good health. The CDR3 runs from the conserved cysteine through the conserved F or W. A D gene is named only where the DNA matches it firmly. Only part of the rows carry a size: once, few, many, or a class if the clone is expanded.

d_call,j_call,clone_size,v_call,cdr3_nt,cdr3_aa
NA,TRBJ1-2,NA,TRBV6-2/TRBV6-3,TGTGCCTGCACGTCGGGACCCCCTAGGGACTATGGCTACACCTTC,CACTSGPPRDYGYTF
TRBD1,TRBJ1-5,many,TRBV12-3/TRBV12-4,TGTGCCAGCAGGGGACAGGGAGGGCAGCCCCAGCATTTT,CASRGQGGQPQHF
NA,TRBJ1-5,NA,TRBV12-3/TRBV12-4,TGTGCCAGCAGTGCTAGGGGATTTCAGCCCCAGCATTTT,CASSARGFQPQHF
NA,TRBJ2-7,NA,TRBV6-2/TRBV6-3,TGTGCCAGCAGTTACGACCTCCAACAGGGATGGTCCTACGAGCAGTACTTC,CASSYDLQQGWSYEQYF
TRBD2,TRBJ2-7,NA,TRBV12-3/TRBV12-4,TGTGCCAGCAGTTTTAATATAGCGGGAGGAGGGGAGCAGTACTTC,CASSFNIAGGGEQYF
TRBD1,TRBJ2-6,NA,TRBV5-1,TGCGCCAGCAGCTTTGATCAGGGGGCGTATGGGGCCAACGTCCTGACTTTC,CASSFDQGAYGANVLTF
TRBD1,TRBJ2-1,NA,TRBV6-6,TGTGCCGCCCAGGACAGGGTCACGGACTACAATGAGCAGTTCTTC,CAAQDRVTDYNEQFF
NA,TRBJ1-1,NA,TRBV6-5,TGTGCCAGCAGTTACTCAGGGGGATTCGGCACTGAAGCTTTCTTT,CASSYSGGFGTEAFF
NA,TRBJ2-7,NA,TRBV25-1,TGTGCCAGCAGTACAGACGACTACGAGCAGTACTTC,CASSTDDYEQYF
TRBD1,TRBJ1-1,NA,TRBV29-1,TGCAGCGCTGGGGACAGGGGGGGGACTGAAGCTTTCTTT,CSAGDRGGTEAFF
NA,TRBJ1-2,NA,TRBV30,TGTGCCTGGAGCATCGGGCGATCCAACTATGGCTACACCTTC,CAWSIGRSNYGYTF
TRBD1,TRBJ1-1,NA,TRBV29-1,TGCAGCGTGGATAAACAGGGGATGAACACTGAAGCTTTCTTT,CSVDKQGMNTEAFF
TRBD1,TRBJ1-2,few,TRBV12-3/TRBV12-4,TGTGCCAGCAGACAGGGGTCTGGCTATGGCTACACCTTC,CASRQGSGYGYTF
NA,TRBJ1-5,NA,TRBV5-6,TGTGCCAGCAGCCGAGGCGGGGGGAGCGATCAGCCCCAGCATTTT,CASSRGGGSDQPQHF
NA,TRBJ2-1,NA,TRBV27,TGTGCCAGCAGGTGGGCAGCTAGCTCCTACAATGAGCAGTTCTTC,CASRWAASSYNEQFF
NA,TRBJ1-2,many,TRBV6-2/TRBV6-3,TGTGCCAGCAGTTACGCATCTAACTATGGCTACACCTTC,CASSYASNYGYTF
NA,TRBJ1-1,few,TRBV3-1,TGTGCCAGCAGCCAAGCTGGACGGAGGAACACTGAAGCTTTCTTT,CASSQAGRRNTEAFF
NA,TRBJ1-2,NA,TRBV2,TGTGCCAGCGGTCAGGGAGTTTCGAATGGCTACACCTTC,CASGQGVSNGYTF
NA,TRBJ1-4,few,TRBV10-3,TGTGCCATCAGTGAGTCGATGGACATAAAACTGTTTTTT,CAISESMDIKLFF
TRBD1,TRBJ1-2,NA,TRBV7-8,TGTGCCAGCAGCCCTCAGACAGGGGGCCTTGGCTACACCTTC,CASSPQTGGLGYTF
NA,TRBJ2-1,NA,TRBV7-9,TGTGCCAGCAGCTTAGTGGGAGTCAACGAGCGGTTCTTC,CASSLVGVNERFF
NA,TRBJ2-7,few,TRBV5-1,TGCGCCAGCAGCGAATGGGACGGTATGACCTACGAGCAGTACTTC,CASSEWDGMTYEQYF
TRBD2,TRBJ2-5,NA,TRBV4-3,TGCGCCAGCAGCCAAGGGGGACTAGCGGGGGGCCGGGAGACCCAGTACTTC,CASSQGGLAGGRETQYF
TRBD2,TRBJ2-5,NA,TRBV5-1,TGCGCCAGCAGCAGTAGCGGGAGAAGGGAGACCCAGTACTTC,CASSSSGRRETQYF
NA,TRBJ2-5,once,TRBV9,TGTGCCAGCAGCGTCACCGGGCAGGGGTGGACCCAGTACTTC,CASSVTGQGWTQYF
TRBD2,TRBJ2-5,few,TRBV7-2,TGTGCCAGCAGCTTAGGAATCCTAGCGGACCAGGAGACCCAGTACTTC,CASSLGILADQETQYF
TRBD2,TRBJ2-2,NA,TRBV6-1,TGTGCCAGTCTCCCTCAGGGTGGTTCGGGACTAGGGAACACCGGGGAGCTGTTTTTT,CASLPQGGSGLGNTGELFF
NA,TRBJ1-6,NA,TRBV3-1,TGTGCCAGCAATAGCAGGGGAAAGGGTTCACCCCTCCACTTT,CASNSRGKGSPLHF
NA,TRBJ2-4,NA,TRBV11-2,TGTGCCAGCAGCAACCCCTGGTCAGGGGGGACCAAAAACATTCAGTACTTC,CASSNPWSGGTKNIQYF
NA,TRBJ2-2,NA,TRBV13,TGTGCCAGCAGCTCCAGGGCGTCCGGGGAGCTGTTTTTT,CASSSRASGELFF
TRBD1,TRBJ2-1,NA,TRBV4-2,TGTGCCAGCAGCCGGCTAGGGGGCGATGAGCAGTTCTTC,CASSRLGGDEQFF
TRBD1,TRBJ2-1,few,TRBV7-2,TGTGCCAGCAGCTTGTACAAGCTCCGGGACAGGGTTACCTACAATGAGCAGTTCTTC,CASSLYKLRDRVTYNEQFF
NA,TRBJ2-5,NA,TRBV12-3/TRBV12-4,TGTGCCAGCAATTTAAATCGGGTCCCACAAGAGACCCAGTACTTC,CASNLNRVPQETQYF
TRBD2,TRBJ2-1,NA,TRBV30,TGTGCCTGGAATTCCGGGACTAGCGGGAGGGCCATCCTTAGGGAGCAGTTCTTC,CAWNSGTSGRAILREQFF
NA,TRBJ2-5,many,TRBV4-2,TGTGCCAGCAGCCGACTCACAGGGTTTCAAGAGACCCAGTACTTC,CASSRLTGFQETQYF
NA,TRBJ2-5,many,TRBV18,TGTGCCAGCTCACCACCGACAGGTCAAGAGACCCAGTACTTC,CASSPPTGQETQYF
TRBD2,TRBJ2-5,few,TRBV4-1,TGCGCCAGCAGCCTGATAGGGACTAGCGGGAGAGGAGGGCAAGAGACCCAGTACTTC,CASSLIGTSGRGGQETQYF
TRBD2,TRBJ2-1,few,TRBV2,TGTGCCAGCAGGGGACTAGCGGGAGCTTACAATGAGCAGTTCTTC,CASRGLAGAYNEQFF
NA,TRBJ1-2,NA,TRBV14,TGTGCCAGCAGCCAAAATAAATGGGGGCATGGCTACACCTTC,CASSQNKWGHGYTF
TRBD2,TRBJ2-7,NA,TRBV20-1,TGCAGTGCTCTCGGACTAGCGGAACACTACGAGCAGTACTTC,CSALGLAEHYEQYF
NA,TRBJ2-1,NA,TRBV20-1,TGCACCGGTGCTGGCGTAAAGAATGAGCAGTTCTTC,CTGAGVKNEQFF
NA,TRBJ2-7,NA,TRBV20-1,TGCAGTGCCAAGAGGGAGGCCGAGCAGTACTTC,CSAKREAEQYF
NA,TRBJ2-7,once,TRBV2,TGTGCCAGCAGTGCAATCCAGCATGAGCAGTACTTC,CASSAIQHEQYF
NA,TRBJ2-1,few,TRBV20-1,TGCAGTGCTAGAGATCGAGGTGGGGGCAGCTCCTACAATGAGCAGTTCTTC,CSARDRGGGSSYNEQFF
NA,TRBJ2-5,few,TRBV6-5,TGTGCCAGCAGTTACGGTTCGGCAGTTGGTGAGACCCAGTACTTC,CASSYGSAVGETQYF
NA,TRBJ2-3,once,TRBV7-3,TGTGCCAGCAGCTCGTCCCTAGTGGCCACGATTGGAGATACGCAGTATTTT,CASSSSLVATIGDTQYF
NA,TRBJ2-5,NA,TRBV7-8,TGTGCCAGCAGCTTAGGCCCGGCTCCCATCGAGACCCAGTACTTC,CASSLGPAPIETQYF
NA,TRBJ2-3,NA,TRBV12-3/TRBV12-4,TGTGCCAGCAGTTTGGGGAGCAGGGTAGACACAGATACGCAGTATTTT,CASSLGSRVDTDTQYF
TRBD2,TRBJ2-3,NA,TRBV20-1,TGCAGTGCTACCGGACTAGCGGGGGTAACAGATACGCAGTATTTT,CSATGLAGVTDTQYF
TRBD1,TRBJ2-1,few,TRBV24-1,TGTGCCACCAGGGGACAGGGTAGCGACAATGAGCAGTTCTTC,CATRGQGSDNEQFF